What follows are 22 T cell receptor beta chains derived from one specimen sequenced in a study of blood T cell repertoires in COVID-19. The protocol was immunoSEQ multiplex PCR, while the TCRdb copy is restricted to in-frame clones and leaves out a portion. Of hundreds of thousands of clones in the sample, 86% were seen once. The sample was peripheral blood. Every receptor here comes from a woman aged 25 to 39 with active or convalescent COVID-19.

The chain has TRBV4-1 and TRBJ1-5; TRBD1 matches 8 bases. The junction had 7 bases not matched to a gene; V was cut back by 2 bases and J by 4 bases. Germline V gene data show CDR1 as MGHRA and CDR2 as YSYEKL. CDR3 length: 16 residues. CDR3 nucleotide sequence: TGCGCCAGCAGCCAAACGGAGGACAGGGTAAATCAGCCCCAGCATTTT. Protein: CASSQTEDRVNQPQHF.

The J gene is TRBJ1-2, the V gene TRBV28, with a weak D call TRBD1 (6 bases). This CDR3 has 14 amino acids. V was cut by 5 bases and J by 6 bases, with 16 bases left in between. Germline V gives CDR1 MDHEN, CDR2 SYDVKM. For the CDR3, the DNA is TGTGCCAGCAGTCCTCGGACAGAGCAGAATGGCTACACCTTC. Translating gives CASSPRTEQNGYTF.

The V call is TRBV2, the J call TRBJ2-7, with 8 bases lining up with TRBD1. With V trimmed by 6 bases and J by 9 bases, 7 bases remained unmatched. There are 12 residues in the CDR3. Germline CDR1 SNHLY, CDR2 FYNNEI. CDR3 DNA sequence: TGTGCCAGCAGCTGGACAGGGAGAGGGCAGTACTTC. The encoded protein is CASSWTGRGQYF.

The chain uses TRBV7-9 and TRBJ1-2; TRBD1 matches at 7 bases. This CDR3 is 15 amino acids long. CDR1 is SEHNR and CDR2 is FQNEAQ in the germline V gene (reference sequence). V lost 5 bases and J lost 1; bases outside the gene matches: 7. The CDR3 spells CASSHRDSNNYGYTF. The CDR3 DNA is TGTGCCAGCAGCCACCGGGACAGCAATAACTATGGCTACACCTTC. Based on the CDR3 plus reference TRBV7-9 and TRBJ1-2, the full variable domain is DTGVSQNPRHKITKRGQNVTFRCDPISEHNRLYWYRQTLGQGPEFLTYFQNEAQLEKSRLLSDRFSAERPKGSFSTLEIQRTEQGDSAMYLCASSHRDSNNYGYTFGSGTRLTVV.

The chain has TRBV4-1 and TRBJ1-5; 8 bases are a match to TRBD1. Germline lookup yields CDR1 MGHRA and CDR2 YSYEKL. This CDR3 comprises 15 residues. V lost 1 base and J lost 3; bases outside the gene matches: 2. The CDR3 bases are TGCGCCAGCAGCCAAGGGGACAGGACCAATCAGCCCCAGCATTTT. It translates to CASSQGDRTNQPQHF.

The chain has TRBV13 and TRBJ1-1, with 7 bases aligning to TRBD1. Germline CDR1 is PRHDT and CDR2 is FYEKMQ (reference sequence). This CDR3 is 16 amino acids long. After removal of 0 bases from V and 0 bases from J, the junction contained 4 bases not matched to a gene. The CDR3 region has the DNA TGTGCCAGCAGCTTAGGGGACAGGCTTATGAACACTGAAGCTTTCTTT. Its protein product is CASSLGDRLMNTEAFF.

For this clone: The sample contains more than one DNA sequence encoding this CDR3. The chain combines TRBV5-1 with TRBJ1-3; 7 nucleotides match TRBD1. V lost 0 bases to trimming and J lost 0 bases; unmatched junction nucleotides: 3. This CDR3 spans 16 amino acids. The V gene's germline CDR1 is SGHRS and CDR2 YFSETQ. The CDR3 sequence: CASSLGQGSSGNTIYF. The CDR3 DNA sequence: TGCGCCAGCAGCTTGGGACAGGGCAGCTCTGGAAACACCATATATTTT.

The rearrangement uses TRBV27 and TRBJ1-1; 7 bases align to TRBD1. Germline V CDR1 and CDR2: MNHEY, SMNVEV (reference sequence). The CDR3 is 16 residues long. V lost 2 bases to trimming and J lost 0 bases; unmatched junction nucleotides: 6. CDR3 sequence reads: CASSLVGTGVNTEAFF. CDR3 nucleotides: TGTGCCAGCAGTTTAGTAGGTACAGGGGTGAACACTGAAGCTTTCTTT.

This clone is a singleton in its sample. The chain employs TRBV4-2 and TRBJ2-3, with 8 positions matching TRBD2. The length of the CDR3 is 15 residues. With V trimmed by 4 bases and J by 1 base, 4 bases remained unmatched. Per the germline V gene, CDR1 is LGHNA and CDR2 is YNFKEQ. CDR3: CASSPGLARTDTQYF. The CDR3 nucleotides are TGTGCCAGCAGCCCTGGACTAGCCCGCACAGATACGCAGTATTTT.

The rearrangement joins TRBV21-1 to TRBJ2-1; no DNA check was done on the table's D call, TRBD1. TRBV21-1 counts as a pseudogene. This CDR3 is 17 amino acids long. CDR3 in amino acids: CASRDWTGKRSYNEQFF. The CDR3 DNA sequence: TGTGCCAGCAGAGACTGGACAGGGAAAAGGTCCTACAATGAGCAGTTCTTC.

The V gene is TRBV29-1, the J gene TRBJ2-7; 7 bases match TRBD2. V lost 4 bases to trimming and J lost 12 bases; unmatched junction nucleotides: 12. The CDR3 is 12 residues long. Looked up from germline, CDR1 is SQVTM and CDR2 is ANQGSEA. This CDR3 reads CSVVGGGLQRYF. DNA of the CDR3: TGCAGCGTTGTGGGCGGGGGACTACAAAGGTACTTC.

V usage is TRBV7-9 and J usage is TRBJ2-2, with no clear D. This CDR3 spans 13 amino acids. The germline CDR1 and CDR2 sequences are SEHNR and FQNEAQ (reference sequence). Trimming left V 4 bases short and J 7 bases short, with 10 bases between. CDR3 region: CASSSFLVGELFF. The CDR3 bases are TGTGCCAGCAGCTCTTTTCTTGTCGGGGAGCTGTTTTTT.

Only one count was recorded for this clone. The chain is built from TRBV19 and TRBJ2-1; 11 nucleotides match TRBD2. The length of the CDR3 is 19 residues. V was clipped by 3 bases and J by 4 bases; unmatched bases: 14. CDR1 LNHDA and CDR2 SQIVND come from the germline V gene (reference sequence). CDR3 DNA: TGTGCCAGTAGTATCCTGACTAGCGGGATTACGGATCGTTACAATGAGCAGTTCTTC. It translates to CASSILTSGITDRYNEQFF.

The chain is built from TRBV18 and TRBJ2-3; D gene ambiguous. The V and J ends lost 3 bases and 4 bases respectively, with 23 bases between them. Germline V gene data show CDR1 as KGHSH and CDR2 as LQKENI. The CDR3 length is 18 residues. The CDR3 region is CASSPDPGRALRADTQYF. The CDR3 DNA reads as TGTGCCAGCTCACCGGATCCGGGTCGTGCGCTTCGAGCAGATACGCAGTATTTT. Full variable domain (outside the CDR3, taken from reference TRBV18 and TRBJ2-3): NAGVMQNPRHLVRRRGQEARLRCSPMKGHSHVYWYRQLPEEGLKFMVYLQKENIIDESGMPKERFSAEFPKEGPSILRIQQVVRGDSAAYFCASSPDPGRALRADTQYFGPGTRLTVL.

The rearrangement joins TRBV6-6 to TRBJ2-7; the D gene is possibly TRBD2 (6 bases). Per the germline V gene, CDR1 is MNHNY and CDR2 is SVGAGI (reference sequence). CDR3 length: 15 residues. The V and J ends lost 3 bases and 6 bases respectively, with 18 bases between them. Here the CDR3 reads CASSYLGDSRSEQYF. Here the CDR3 DNA reads TGTGCCAGCAGTTATTTGGGGGACTCCCGCAGCGAGCAGTACTTC.

V usage is TRBV5-5 and J usage is TRBJ1-2; TRBD1 aligns across 7 bases. Germline CDR1 is SGHKS and CDR2 is YYEKEE (reference sequence). CDR3 length equals 12 residues. V shed 4 bases and J 7 bases; nucleotides not matched to a gene: 4. The CDR3 loop reads CASSQTGLGYTF. For the CDR3, the DNA is TGTGCCAGCAGCCAGACAGGGCTTGGCTACACCTTC. The full variable domain, its missing parts supplied by reference TRBV5-5 and TRBJ1-2, is DAGVTQSPTHLIKTRGQQVTLRCSPISGHKSVSWYQQVLGQGPQFIFQYYEKEERGRGNFPDRFSARQFPNYSSELNVNALLLGDSALYLCASSQTGLGYTFGSGTRLTVV.

The V and J genes are TRBV19 and TRBJ2-3; 8 positions match TRBD1. From germline, CDR1 is LNHDA and CDR2 SQIVND (reference sequence). This CDR3 is 13 amino acids long. V shed 6 bases and J 1 base; nucleotides not matched to a gene: 0. CDR3 in DNA: TGTGCCAGTAGGACAGGGGGCACAGATACGCAGTATTTT. Its protein product is CASRTGGTDTQYF.

The chain combines TRBV3-1 (or the pseudogene TRBV3-2) with TRBJ1-2, with 7 nucleotides matching TRBD1. Germline V gene lookup returns CDR1 LGHDT and CDR2 YNNKEL (reference sequence). The CDR3 consists of 13 residues. Losses at the gene ends were 3 bases for V and 8 bases for J; bases not matched to a gene: 6. CDR3 amino acids: CASSHNRGGGYTF. The CDR3, as DNA: TGTGCCAGCAGCCATAACAGGGGTGGCGGCTACACCTTC.

V gene TRBV19 combines with J gene TRBJ1-1, with 8 bases matching TRBD1. Germline values: CDR1 LNHDA, CDR2 SQIVND (reference sequence). Unmatched junction bases numbered 3, after V lost 5 bases and J lost 1 base. The CDR3 runs 14 residues. CDR3 amino acids: CASSPGQGNTEAFF. As DNA, the CDR3 is TGTGCCAGTAGTCCTGGACAGGGGAACACTGAAGCTTTCTTT.

The rearrangement joins TRBV5-6 to TRBJ1-1; no firm D call. The germline V gene encodes CDR1 SGHDT and CDR2 YYEEEE. The CDR3 loop spans 12 amino acids. Trimming shortened V by 2 bases and J by 6 bases, and 8 bases separated the two germline ends. This chain's CDR3 is CASSLYTSEAFF. DNA of the CDR3: TGTGCCAGCAGCTTATACACATCTGAAGCTTTCTTT. The full variable domain, its missing parts supplied by reference TRBV5-6 and TRBJ1-1, is DAGVTQSPTHLIKTRGQQVTLRCSPKSGHDTVSWYQQALGQGPQFIFQYYEEEERQRGNFPDRFSGHQFPNYSSELNVNALLLGDSALYLCASSLYTSEAFFGQGTRLTVV.

A note on this clone: At one end the junction does not follow the germline gene, possibly because of a read error. DNA for the CDR3: TGTGCCAGCAGGGAAGGACTAGCGGGGAAAAACGAGCAGTACTTC. It yields the protein CASREGLAGKNEQYF. The genes are TRBV2 and TRBJ2-7, with TRBD2 identical over 12 bases. This CDR3 region has 15 residues. Germline V lookup: CDR1 SNHLY, CDR2 FYNNEI. The full variable domain, completed using reference TRBV2 and TRBJ2-7, is EPEVTQTPSHQVTQMGQEVILRCVPISNHLYFYWYRQILGQKVEFLVSFYNNEISEKSEIFDDQFSVERPDGSNFTLKIRSTKLEDSAMYFCASREGLAGKNEQYFGPGTRLTVT.

The genes are TRBV9 and TRBJ1-1, with 10 bases fitting TRBD1. Unmatched junction bases numbered 0, after V lost 3 bases and J lost 4 bases. This CDR3 region has 13 residues. Looked up from germline, CDR1 is SGDLS and CDR2 is YYNGEE. This CDR3 reads CASSGTGGTEAFF. The CDR3 region has the DNA TGTGCCAGCAGCGGGACAGGGGGCACTGAAGCTTTCTTT.